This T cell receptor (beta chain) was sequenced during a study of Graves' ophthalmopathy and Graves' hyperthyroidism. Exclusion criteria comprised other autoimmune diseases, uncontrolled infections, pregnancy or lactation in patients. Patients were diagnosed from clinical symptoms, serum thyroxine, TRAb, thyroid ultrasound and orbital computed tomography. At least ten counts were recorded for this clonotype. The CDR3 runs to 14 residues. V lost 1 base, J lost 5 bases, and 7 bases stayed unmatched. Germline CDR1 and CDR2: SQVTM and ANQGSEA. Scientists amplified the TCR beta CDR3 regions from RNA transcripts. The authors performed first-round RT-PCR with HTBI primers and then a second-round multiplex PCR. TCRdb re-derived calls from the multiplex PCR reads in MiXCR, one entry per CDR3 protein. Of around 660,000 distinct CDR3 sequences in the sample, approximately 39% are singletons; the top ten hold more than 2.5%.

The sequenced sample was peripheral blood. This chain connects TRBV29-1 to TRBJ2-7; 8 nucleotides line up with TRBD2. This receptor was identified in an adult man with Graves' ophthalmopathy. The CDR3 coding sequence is TGCAGCGTTGAAGCCCCGGGAGGGGGGCACGAGCAGTACTTC. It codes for CSVEAPGGGHEQYF.